Listed here are 23 T cell receptor beta chains from one sample, sequenced in a study of neurological immune-mediated disorders. TCRdb re-analysed the 5' RACE reads in MiXCR, keeping a single row per CDR3 protein. The profile covers under 75,000 distinct CDR3 sequences, with roughly 3% appearing a single time and about 5% taken by the ten largest. Material for sequencing was PBMCs. These receptors were collected from a woman aged 45-65 years with multiple sclerosis.

This clonotype was detected only a few times. The chain uses TRBV19 and TRBJ2-2; no clear D. CDR1 is LNHDA, CDR2 SQIVND, per germline (reference sequence). The CDR3 loop spans 12 amino acids. V was clipped by 3 bases and J by 6 bases, with 5 bases between them. The CDR3 region is CASSILPGELFF. In DNA form, the CDR3 reads TGTGCCAGTAGTATTCTTCCCGGGGAGCTGTTTTTT.

This clonotype was counted many times. This sequence joins TRBV6-6 and TRBJ2-5; D unresolved. The CDR3 sequence is 12 residues long. CDR1 and CDR2 from the germline V gene are MNHNY and SVGAGI (reference sequence). The V gene lost 4 bases and the J gene lost 0 bases, with 3 bases spanning the gap. CDR3 sequence: CASSFYQETQYF. The CDR3 region has the DNA TGTGCCAGCAGTTTTTACCAAGAGACCCAGTACTTC.

In this sample, this clonotype turned up many times. The chain employs TRBV7-2 and TRBJ2-2; D is possibly TRBD1 (6 bases). CDR1 is SGHTA and CDR2 is FQGNSA in the germline V gene. V dropped 2 bases and J dropped 0 bases, with 7 bases sitting between them. The CDR3 runs 15 residues. CDR3 residues: CASSLNRANTGELFF. CDR3 nucleotides: TGTGCCAGCAGCTTAAACAGGGCGAACACCGGGGAGCTGTTTTTT.

The sample holds many counts of this clonotype. This rearrangement joins TRBV20-1 to TRBJ1-2; D is unresolved. The CDR3 is 12 amino acids. Per germline, CDR1 DFQATT and CDR2 SNEGSKA (reference sequence). V gave up 2 bases and J gave up 7 bases, with 11 bases separating them. CDR3 sequence: CSARNGAAGYTF. CDR3 coding DNA: TGCAGTGCTAGAAATGGTGCAGCTGGCTACACCTTC.

Many counts were recorded for this clonotype. The V call is TRBV12-3 or TRBV12-4, the J call TRBJ2-1, with 8 bases lining up with TRBD2. V was pared by 2 bases and J by 7 bases, with 4 bases of the junction left unmatched. The CDR3 totals 14 residues. CDR3 protein: CASSLISGNNEQFF. Here the CDR3 DNA reads TGTGCCAGCAGTTTAATTAGCGGGAATAATGAGCAGTTCTTC.

This clonotype was recorded at least ten times. The chain links TRBV20-1 to TRBJ2-1; no definite D call. CDR3 size: 15 residues. Trimming stripped 3 bases from V and 6 bases from J, with 18 bases between. Germline V gene lookup returns CDR1 DFQATT and CDR2 SNEGSKA (reference sequence). The CDR3 region is CSASWSYPGGNEQFF. The CDR3 region has the DNA TGCAGTGCTAGTTGGTCTTACCCCGGCGGCAATGAGCAGTTCTTC.

This clonotype has at least ten counts. The rearrangement joins TRBV7-2 to TRBJ2-6; 10 nucleotides line up with TRBD2. Germline V gives CDR1 SGHTA, CDR2 FQGNSA. The CDR3 length is 18 residues. V lost 2 bases and J lost 3; bases outside the gene matches: 7. This chain's CDR3 is CASSLSGGALFGANVLTF. The CDR3 nucleotides read TGTGCCAGCAGCTTAAGCGGGGGGGCCCTATTTGGGGCCAACGTCCTGACTTTC.

Many counts were recorded for this clonotype. The rearrangement joins TRBV12-3 or TRBV12-4 to TRBJ1-1; D is unclear. This CDR3 is built from 14 residues. The V end lost 6 bases, the J end lost 3 bases, and 14 bases lay between the germline ends. CDR3 sequence: CASSPSGFYTEAFF. For the CDR3, the DNA is TGTGCCAGCAGCCCGTCGGGGTTCTACACTGAAGCTTTCTTT.

This clonotype was counted many times. This sequence joins TRBV14 and TRBJ1-2, with D perhaps matching TRBD1 (6 bases). CDR1 and CDR2 (germline): SGHDN, FVKESK. The CDR3 contains 14 residues. V was clipped by 4 bases and J by 3 bases, with 12 bases between them. CDR3 amino acids: CASSRMDRDYGYTF. For the CDR3, the DNA is TGTGCCAGCAGCCGGATGGACAGAGACTATGGCTACACCTTC.

This clonotype was recorded many times. V is TRBV28 and J is TRBJ2-7; D call uncertain. CDR3 length equals 15 residues. Germline assignment: CDR1 MDHEN and CDR2 SYDVKM. Deletions cut 1 base from V and 7 bases from J, with 17 bases between. The CDR3 region is CASSLSGEPGGEQYF. In DNA, the CDR3 is TGTGCCAGCAGTTTATCTGGAGAGCCGGGTGGGGAGCAGTACTTC. Full variable domain (outside the CDR3, taken from reference TRBV28 and TRBJ2-7): DVKVTQSSRYLVKRTGEKVFLECVQDMDHENMFWYRQDPGLGLRLIYFSYDVKMKEKGDIPEGYSVSREKKERFSLILESASTNQTSMYLCASSLSGEPGGEQYFGPGTRLTVT.

The sample holds many counts of this clonotype. V usage is TRBV5-6 and J usage is TRBJ1-2; no definite D call. This CDR3 spans 14 amino acids. Germline V gene data show CDR1 as SGHDT and CDR2 as YYEEEE. V was clipped by 2 bases and J by 4 bases, with 12 bases between them. As DNA, the CDR3 is TGTGCCAGCAGCTTAAGTGGGTCCCGCTATGGCTACACCTTC. Its protein is CASSLSGSRYGYTF.

This clonotype has at least ten counts. The gene calls are TRBV29-1 and TRBJ1-2; no firm D call. Germline CDR1 and CDR2: SQVTM and ANQGSEA. V was shortened by 4 bases and J by 6 bases, with 12 bases between the two germline ends. The CDR3 sequence is 12 residues long. CDR3 in amino acids: CSVGPGENGYTF. In nucleotides, the CDR3 is TGCAGCGTTGGGCCAGGCGAGAATGGCTACACCTTC.

There are many counts of this clonotype. J is TRBJ1-2 and V is TRBV20-1; D might be TRBD1 (5 bases). V lost 4 bases and J 2 bases, leaving 26 bases between the germline ends. The CDR3 totals 18 residues. CDR1 is DFQATT, CDR2 SNEGSKA, per germline (reference sequence). The CDR3 protein is CSANLREGRKNWNYGYTF. In nucleotides, the CDR3 is TGCAGTGCTAACCTCAGGGAGGGCCGTAAAAACTGGAACTATGGCTACACCTTC.

There are many counts of this clonotype. The rearrangement uses TRBV5-1 and TRBJ2-2, with D possibly TRBD2 on 6 matching bases. From germline, CDR1 is SGHRS and CDR2 YFSETQ. This CDR3 has 16 residues. V dropped 3 bases and J dropped 4 bases, with 16 bases sitting between them. CDR3 DNA: TGCGCCAGCAGCTCTGTAGCGACGGAGGGCACCGGGGAGCTGTTTTTT. Translation: CASSSVATEGTGELFF.

This clonotype was picked up many times. V gene TRBV27 combines with J gene TRBJ1-1; no clear D. CDR3 size: 16 residues. Germline-derived CDR1 and CDR2 are MNHEY and SMNVEV (reference sequence). V was cut by 3 bases and J by 0 bases, with 14 bases left in between. The CDR3 nucleotides are TGTGCCAGCAGTTTGGGTAGTCAGAGTTTGAACACTGAAGCTTTCTTT. As protein: CASSLGSQSLNTEAFF.

This clonotype was observed at least ten times. The chain recombines TRBV27 with TRBJ2-7, with a tentative D call TRBD2 (5 bases). The ends were cut back, 3 bases at V and 4 bases at J, with 10 bases in the middle. The germline V gene encodes CDR1 MNHEY and CDR2 SMNVEV (reference sequence). This CDR3 is built from 13 residues. In DNA form, the CDR3 reads TGTGCCAGCAGTTTTGGACTGGGGTACGAGCAGTACTTC. Translated, it gives CASSFGLGYEQYF.

This clonotype was counted many times. The gene calls are TRBV7-6 and TRBJ2-1; D could derive from TRBD1 or TRBD2 (5 bases each). Deletions cut 5 bases from V and 3 bases from J, with 11 bases between. Germline assignment: CDR1 SGHVS and CDR2 FNYEAQ. CDR3 length: 14 residues. The chain's CDR3 is CASSDWDLYNEQFF. CDR3 bases: TGTGCCAGCAGCGATTGGGACCTCTACAATGAGCAGTTCTTC.

This clonotype was counted many times. This rearrangement joins TRBV20-1 to TRBJ1-2, with a tentative D call TRBD1 (6 bases). Trimming stripped 3 bases from V and 0 bases from J, with 8 bases between. The CDR3 covers 13 residues. Looked up from germline, CDR1 is DFQATT and CDR2 is SNEGSKA (reference sequence). CDR3 residues: CSASAGANYGYTF. CDR3 sequence (DNA): TGCAGTGCTAGCGCAGGGGCTAACTATGGCTACACCTTC.

This clonotype has ten or more counts. J is TRBJ1-6 and V is TRBV7-8; D not resolved. The CDR3 runs to 13 residues. Germline V gene sequence: CDR1 SGHVS, CDR2 FQNEAQ. Trimming cost V 5 bases and J 11 bases, with 13 bases left between them. The CDR3 region has the DNA TGTGCCAGCAGCGCCAGTACCCAGGCACCCCTCCACTTT. Its translation is CASSASTQAPLHF.

In its sample, this clonotype ranks as medium-sized. The chain has TRBV20-1 and TRBJ2-7, with 12 bases identical to TRBD2. The V gene's germline CDR1 is DFQATT and CDR2 SNEGSKA (reference sequence). V trimming: 6 bases; J trimming: 6 bases; junction bases outside the gene matches: 18. The CDR3 extends over 17 amino acids. Written as DNA, the CDR3 is TGCAGTGCACACACCTCTAGCGGGAGGGCCGGAGGGGGCGAGCAGTACTTC. Translation: CSAHTSSGRAGGGEQYF.

This clonotype was counted many times. The genes are TRBV5-1 and TRBJ2-2; the D gene is possibly TRBD1 (5 bases). Germline V gene sequence: CDR1 SGHRS, CDR2 YFSETQ. The CDR3 has 12 residues. V lost 4 bases to trimming and J lost 6 bases, with 7 bases between them. The CDR3 nucleotides read TGCGCCAGCAGCCAGGGTTCCGGGGAGCTGTTTTTT. It specifies CASSQGSGELFF.

In this sample, this clonotype turned up many times. The chain is built from TRBV20-1 and TRBJ2-1; 9 bases align to TRBD2. The CDR3 is made up of 13 amino acids. V shed 6 bases and J 5 bases; nucleotides not matched to a gene: 5. Germline-derived CDR1 and CDR2 are DFQATT and SNEGSKA (reference sequence). The CDR3 sequence: CSARTSDNNEQFF. In DNA, the CDR3 is TGCAGTGCCCGGACTAGCGACAACAATGAGCAGTTCTTC.

The sample holds many counts of this clonotype. The V call is TRBV5-6, the J call TRBJ2-1; D not certain. This CDR3 has 13 residues. V lost 1 base and J 4 bases, leaving 6 bases between the germline ends. From germline, CDR1 is SGHDT and CDR2 YYEEEE. CDR3 in DNA: TGTGCCAGCAGCTTGCTCACGTACAATGAGCAGTTCTTC. It specifies CASSLLTYNEQFF.